A single sample gave rise to the 11 T cell receptor beta chains below, sequenced in a study of control samples from healthy donors and cancer patients. Only in-frame clones appear in the TCRdb table, and some are missing; sequencing was by immunoSEQ multiplex PCR. The sample includes about 160,000 clones, roughly 94% of them seen just once. The source material was PBMCs. The receptor source for this set is a man in his 60s with colorectal cancer.

The chain combines TRBV6-1 with TRBJ2-7, with TRBD1 as a possible D gene (7 bases). The germline V gene encodes CDR1 MNHNS and CDR2 SASEGT. This CDR3 region has 14 residues. With 1 base removed from V and 3 bases from J, the gap between germline ends came to 10 bases. The CDR3 loop is CASSEGGDSYEQYF. The CDR3, as DNA: TGTGCCAGCAGTGAAGGGGGGGACAGCTACGAGCAGTACTTC.

V is TRBV9 and J is TRBJ2-3; TRBD1 matches 9 bases. The CDR3 has 16 residues. J gave up 4 bases and V 1 base, and 7 bases lay outside the gene matches. Per germline, CDR1 SGDLS and CDR2 YYNGEE. In nucleotides, the CDR3 is TGTGCCAGCAGCGTACGCACAGGGGGCACGGCAGATACGCAGTATTTT. The encoded protein is CASSVRTGGTADTQYF.

The rearrangement uses TRBV19 and TRBJ1-2; tentative D call: TRBD1 (5 bases). Germline CDR1 is LNHDA and CDR2 is SQIVND (reference sequence). V was clipped by 11 bases and J by 2 bases, with 21 bases between them. The CDR3 length is 15 residues. CDR3 coding DNA: TGTGCCTCTCAAGAGATCAGGGCCTCCAACTATGGCTACACCTTC. It specifies CASQEIRASNYGYTF. The whole variable domain, filled in from reference TRBV19 and TRBJ1-2, reads DGGITQSPKYLFRKEGQNVTLSCEQNLNHDAMYWYRQDPGQGLRLIYYSQIVNDFQKGDIAEGYSVSREKKESFPLTVTSAQKNPTAFYLCASQEIRASNYGYTFGSGTRLTVV.

The chain uses TRBV5-6 and TRBJ2-3, with 8 bases lining up with TRBD1. This CDR3 has 16 amino acids. CDR1 and CDR2 from the germline V gene are SGHDT and YYEEEE. Trimming at V came to 1 base and at J to 3 bases, leaving 7 bases not matched to a gene. The DNA of the CDR3 is TGTGCCAGCAGCTTGACTCCGGGACAGGTGACAGATACGCAGTATTTT. Its translation is CASSLTPGQVTDTQYF. Full variable domain (rest looked up from reference TRBV5-6 and TRBJ2-3): DAGVTQSPTHLIKTRGQQVTLRCSPKSGHDTVSWYQQALGQGPQFIFQYYEEEERQRGNFPDRFSGHQFPNYSSELNVNALLLGDSALYLCASSLTPGQVTDTQYFGPGTRLTVL.

This chain uses TRBV2 with TRBJ1-4; TRBD1 aligns across 10 bases. The CDR3 has 13 amino acids. Germline CDR1 SNHLY, CDR2 FYNNEI. Trimming at V came to 11 bases and at J to 4 bases, leaving 4 bases not matched to a gene. The CDR3 spells CAGGTGDNEKLFF. CDR3 in DNA: TGTGCCGGGGGGACAGGGGATAATGAAAAACTGTTTTTT. Combining the CDR3 with reference TRBV2 and TRBJ1-4 gives the whole variable domain EPEVTQTPSHQVTQMGQEVILRCVPISNHLYFYWYRQILGQKVEFLVSFYNNEISEKSEIFDDQFSVERPDGSNFTLKIRSTKLEDSAMYFCAGGTGDNEKLFFGSGTQLSVL.

The chain uses TRBV5-6 and TRBJ2-7; no clear D gene. CDR1 SGHDT and CDR2 YYEEEE come from the germline V gene. Trimming left V 3 bases short and J 0 bases short, with 7 bases between. CDR3 length: 13 residues. CDR3 loop: CASSSLDSYEQYF. CDR3 bases: TGTGCCAGCAGCTCTCTAGACTCCTACGAGCAGTACTTC. The full variable domain, in which reference TRBV5-6 and TRBJ2-7 provide the parts outside the CDR3, is DAGVTQSPTHLIKTRGQQVTLRCSPKSGHDTVSWYQQALGQGPQFIFQYYEEEERQRGNFPDRFSGHQFPNYSSELNVNALLLGDSALYLCASSSLDSYEQYFGPGTRLTVT.

V and J are TRBV6-2 or TRBV6-3 and TRBJ1-1; no reliable D call. The CDR3 is made up of 14 amino acids. CDR1 MNHEY and CDR2 SVGEGT come from the germline V gene. With 3 bases removed from V and 0 bases from J, the gap between germline ends came to 8 bases. DNA for the CDR3: TGTGCCAGCAGTTATATGGCTATGAACACTGAAGCTTTCTTT. It codes for CASSYMAMNTEAFF.

The chain has TRBV6-5 and TRBJ1-4, with 7 bases fitting TRBD1. This CDR3 is built from 13 residues. CDR1 and CDR2 (germline): MNHEY, SVGAGI. The V gene end was trimmed by 8 bases and the J gene end by 5 bases; junction bases not matched to a gene: 5. Here the CDR3 reads CASRTGANEKLFF. CDR3 in DNA: TGTGCCAGCCGAACAGGGGCGAATGAAAAACTGTTTTTT.

This chain links TRBV12-5 with TRBJ2-1, with 9 nucleotides matching TRBD1. The CDR3 runs to 15 residues. Germline V gene sequence: CDR1 LGHNT, CDR2 FRNRAP. V was clipped by 5 bases and J by 3 bases; unmatched bases: 5. The CDR3 is CASGTGGPDYNEQFF. DNA for the CDR3: TGTGCTAGTGGTACAGGGGGCCCCGACTACAATGAGCAGTTCTTC.

The rearrangement joins TRBV9 to TRBJ2-3, with a possible D match to TRBD1 (6 bases). The CDR3 covers 15 residues. V was clipped by 4 bases and J by 2 bases, with 14 bases between them. Germline V gene sequence: CDR1 SGDLS, CDR2 YYNGEE. The CDR3 loop is CASSRRQAITDTQYF. The CDR3 coding sequence is TGTGCCAGCAGCCGGAGACAGGCCATCACAGATACGCAGTATTTT.

The count of this clone is one. The gene calls are TRBV5-3 and TRBJ2-7; 7 positions match TRBD2. TRBV5-3 is classed as an ORF, of uncertain function. Germline trimming cut 4 bases from V and 1 base from J; bases unmatched to any gene: 8. The length of the CDR3 is 15 residues. Here the CDR3 DNA reads TGTGCCAGAAGCCTGGTGGCTAGCGGATCCTACGAGCAGTACTTC. Encoded protein: CARSLVASGSYEQYF.